The 21 T cell receptor beta chains below come from one sample, sequenced in a study of control samples from healthy donors and cancer patients. Assay: immunoSEQ multiplex PCR; the TCRdb copy retains only in-frame clones and omits some. This sample has approximately 150,000 clones, with 94% found just once. The sequenced sample was blood. The receptors shown here come from a man aged 40-49 years in good health.

The chain is built from TRBV3-1 (or the pseudogene TRBV3-2) and TRBJ2-5, with D perhaps matching TRBD2 (5 bases). Germline values: CDR1 LGHDT, CDR2 YNNKEL (reference sequence). Trimming removed 2 bases from V and 6 bases from J, with 13 bases in between. The CDR3 extends over 14 amino acids. CDR3 residues: CASSQRTSTKTQYF. Written as DNA, the CDR3 is TGTGCCAGCAGCCAACGCACTAGTACGAAGACCCAGTACTTC.

The CDR3 region is CASRGQGVETEAFF. The CDR3 region has the DNA TGTGCCAGTAGGGGCCAGGGGGTGGAAACTGAAGCTTTCTTT. The chain combines TRBV19 with TRBJ1-1, with 7 nucleotides matching TRBD1. The CDR3 contains 14 residues. CDR1 and CDR2 from the germline V gene are LNHDA and SQIVND (reference sequence). V trimming: 6 bases; J trimming: 5 bases; junction bases outside the gene matches: 9.

V gene TRBV5-1 combines with J gene TRBJ2-1; D is tentatively TRBD1 or TRBD2 (5 bases each). The ends were cut back, 4 bases at V and 1 base at J, with 12 bases in the middle. Germline CDR1 and CDR2: SGHRS and YFSETQ. The CDR3 consists of 15 residues. The CDR3 protein is CASSIEGKSYNEQFF. Here the CDR3 DNA reads TGCGCCAGCAGCATAGAGGGGAAATCCTACAATGAGCAGTTCTTC.

The rearrangement uses TRBV9 and TRBJ1-3; TRBD1 aligns across 10 bases. The length of the CDR3 is 18 residues. Germline CDR1 is SGDLS and CDR2 is YYNGEE. J lost 0 bases, V lost 7 bases, and 13 bases had no gene match. The CDR3 DNA sequence: TGTGCCAGCGCAGGGACAGGGGACTTTCCCTTCTCTGGAAACACCATATATTTT. Its protein product is CASAGTGDFPFSGNTIYF.

This clone was seen more than once but under ten times. CDR3 protein: CASSYSGGGTYEQYF. The CDR3 DNA sequence: TGTGCCAGCAGTTACTCTGGGGGGGGAACCTACGAGCAGTACTTC. V is TRBV6-5 and J is TRBJ2-7; 7 bases line up with TRBD2. CDR1 is MNHEY, CDR2 SVGAGI, per germline. The CDR3 spans 15 residues. Trimming at V came to 0 bases and at J to 2 bases, leaving 4 bases not matched to a gene.

V gene TRBV9 combines with J gene TRBJ2-4, with 13 nucleotides matching TRBD2. V shed 1 base and J 5 bases; nucleotides not matched to a gene: 12. This CDR3 has 19 residues. Per germline, CDR1 SGDLS and CDR2 YYNGEE. The CDR3 coding sequence is TGTGCCAGCAGCGTATGGGACACCACTAGCGGGGGGGGCGAAAACATTCAGTACTTC. As protein: CASSVWDTTSGGGENIQYF.

This clone was counted once. The genes are TRBV9 and TRBJ1-1; D ambiguous. The CDR3 has 13 amino acids. Germline lookup yields CDR1 SGDLS and CDR2 YYNGEE. V was pared by 0 bases and J by 2 bases, with 5 bases between. Written as DNA, the CDR3 is TGTGCCAGCAGCGTAGACATTAACACTGAAGCTTTCTTT. Protein sequence: CASSVDINTEAFF.

This clone was seen a single time. J is TRBJ1-4 and V is TRBV19; possible D gene TRBD1, 5 bases. Germline values: CDR1 LNHDA, CDR2 SQIVND (reference sequence). V dropped 0 bases and J dropped 7 bases, with 18 bases sitting between them. This CDR3 is built from 17 residues. The CDR3 region has the DNA TGTGCCAGTAGTATAGATCGAGCCCCAGGGTGGAGTGAAAAACTGTTTTTT. As protein: CASSIDRAPGWSEKLFF.

The count of this clone is one. The V call is TRBV6-2 or TRBV6-3, the J call TRBJ1-1, with D unclear. Germline CDR1 is MNHEY and CDR2 is SVGEGT. CDR3 length: 14 residues. V was cut by 6 bases and J by 5 bases, with 16 bases left in between. The CDR3 DNA sequence: TGTGCCAGCAGCCTTGGTAGGCCCGGTACTGAAGCTTTCTTT. This translates into CASSLGRPGTEAFF.

The chain combines TRBV4-3 with TRBJ1-2; no firm D call. V was pared by 4 bases and J by 4 bases, with 10 bases between. CDR1 is LGHNA, CDR2 YSLEER, per germline. The CDR3 consists of 13 residues. CDR3 sequence: CASSPQLSYGYTF. The CDR3 DNA follows: TGCGCCAGCAGCCCGCAGCTCAGCTATGGCTACACCTTC.

The rearrangement uses TRBV5-6 and TRBJ1-1; no definite D call. Germline values: CDR1 SGHDT, CDR2 YYEEEE. V was pared by 5 bases and J by 3 bases, with 11 bases between. This CDR3 has 13 residues. The DNA for the CDR3 is TGTGCCAGCAGAACCGGGGAAGACACTGAAGCTTTCTTT. Translated: CASRTGEDTEAFF.

The chain joins TRBV2 to TRBJ2-1, with D unclear. CDR3 length equals 11 residues. Germline V CDR1 and CDR2: SNHLY, FYNNEI. Trimming removed 10 bases from V and 8 bases from J, with 12 bases in between. CDR3: CATDRSDEQFF. The CDR3 nucleotides read TGTGCCACCGATAGATCGGATGAGCAGTTCTTC.

This clone has just one count. This chain joins TRBV7-5 and TRBJ1-5. TRBV7-5 is assigned pseudogene status. This CDR3 is 14 amino acids long. CDR3 protein: CARSEGPSNQPQHF. Here the CDR3 DNA reads TGTGCCAGAAGCGAGGGACCCAGCAATCAGCCCCAGCATTTT.

The J gene is TRBJ2-7, the V gene TRBV7-9; D may correspond to TRBD1 or TRBD2 (5 bases each). The V end lost 2 bases, the J end lost 4 bases, and 12 bases lay between the germline ends. There are 14 residues in the CDR3. Germline CDR1 SEHNR, CDR2 FQNEAQ (reference sequence). The CDR3 loop reads CASSLRDLRYEQYF. CDR3 nucleotide sequence: TGTGCCAGCAGCTTAAGGGACCTCCGGTACGAGCAGTACTTC.

CDR3 coding DNA: TGTGCCAGCAGCCCAAGAGACACAGGGATCTCCTACAATGAGCAGTTCTTC. It translates to CASSPRDTGISYNEQFF. The V call is TRBV9, the J call TRBJ2-1, with D possibly TRBD1 on 6 matching bases. This CDR3 contains 17 residues. Trimming took 4 bases from V and 0 from J, leaving 17 bases between them. The germline V gene has CDR1 SGDLS and CDR2 YYNGEE. The whole variable domain, filled in from reference TRBV9 and TRBJ2-1, reads DSGVTQTPKHLITATGQRVTLRCSPRSGDLSVYWYQQSLDQGLQFLIQYYNGEERAKGNILERFSAQQFPDLHSELNLSSLELGDSALYFCASSPRDTGISYNEQFFGPGTRLTVL.

The chain links TRBV11-2 to TRBJ1-6, with a weak D call TRBD1 (6 bases). V was pared by 2 bases and J by 7 bases, with 9 bases between. Germline values: CDR1 SGHAT, CDR2 FQNNGV. The CDR3 is 14 residues long. The CDR3 DNA follows: TGTGCCAGCAGCTTATCTAGGGGGAATTCACCCCTCCACTTT. This translates into CASSLSRGNSPLHF.

The V gene is TRBV28, the J gene TRBJ1-5; D not certain. The CDR3 is 15 residues long. Germline CDR1 and CDR2: MDHEN and SYDVKM. This chain's CDR3 is CPPSFARNSNQPQHF. The CDR3, as DNA: TGTCCCCCGAGTTTTGCCAGAAATAGCAATCAGCCCCAGCATTTT.

The V gene is TRBV5-4, the J gene TRBJ2-7; D unclear. The germline V gene has CDR1 SGHNT and CDR2 YYREEE (reference sequence). This CDR3 comprises 14 residues. V gave up 4 bases and J gave up 4 bases, with 15 bases separating them. The CDR3 region has the DNA TGTGCCAGCAGCCCCACTTCGGCAATATACGAGCAGTACTTC. Amino acid sequence: CASSPTSAIYEQYF.

The CDR3 reads CASSEAFTGKNQPQHF. The CDR3 region has the DNA TGTGCCAGCAGTGAAGCGTTTACAGGGAAAAATCAGCCCCAGCATTTT. The chain carries TRBV2 and TRBJ1-5, with D possibly matching TRBD1 (6 bases). This CDR3 has 16 amino acids. Germline loops: CDR1 SNHLY, CDR2 FYNNEI. With 0 bases removed from V and 4 bases from J, the gap between germline ends came to 13 bases.

The CDR3 DNA reads as TGCAGTGCTAGTCCAGCGGGAGGGCCCGACAATGAGCAGTTCTTC. This translates into CSASPAGGPDNEQFF. The J gene is TRBJ2-1, the V gene TRBV20-1, with TRBD2 matching 10 bases. The CDR3 has 15 amino acids. Germline V gives CDR1 DFQATT, CDR2 SNEGSKA (reference sequence). The junction had 7 bases not matched to a gene; V was cut back by 3 bases and J by 5 bases.

The chain has TRBV6-1 and TRBJ1-2; D is possibly TRBD1 (5 bases). The CDR3 has 15 residues. Between the trimmed V and J ends, which lost 1 base and 8 bases, there was a span of 17 bases. The germline gives CDR1 MNHNS, CDR2 SASEGT. The chain's CDR3 is CASSEGEGPLEGYTF. The CDR3 nucleotides read TGTGCCAGCAGTGAAGGGGAGGGGCCCTTAGAAGGCTACACCTTC.